What follows describes a single TCR beta chain. Its antigen is unknown. The data stem from a study of T-cell memory formation after mild COVID-19. Turning to the study itself: Largely donor-specific TCR clusters were found. Overall study findings and caveats: CD4+ bias marked clones expanding day 15 to 37, unlike balanced contracting clones.

The authors produced TCR alpha and TCR beta cDNA libraries with sample barcodes and UMIs by 5'RACE using constant-segment primers. In TCRdb, the 5' RACE reads were re-called with MiXCR into one record per CDR3 protein. The sample has around 310,000 distinct CDR3 sequences, over 11% seen once; the top ten hold under 25%. The clonotype originates from a man aged 18 to 35 who had mild COVID-19 (a few samples of this study predate the infection). Cell type and time point are not known. The source material was PBMCs or a T cell subset sorted from them (not recorded which).

CDR3 protein: CATQNGEWEKLFF. In nucleotides, the CDR3 is TGTGCCACTCAGAATGGGGAGTGGGAAAAACTGTTTTTT. The rearrangement links TRBV10-3 to TRBJ1-4; D remains ambiguous. CDR1 and CDR2 from the germline V gene are ENHRY and SYGVKD. This CDR3 has 13 amino acids. Trimming left V 10 bases short and J 8 bases short, with 17 bases between.